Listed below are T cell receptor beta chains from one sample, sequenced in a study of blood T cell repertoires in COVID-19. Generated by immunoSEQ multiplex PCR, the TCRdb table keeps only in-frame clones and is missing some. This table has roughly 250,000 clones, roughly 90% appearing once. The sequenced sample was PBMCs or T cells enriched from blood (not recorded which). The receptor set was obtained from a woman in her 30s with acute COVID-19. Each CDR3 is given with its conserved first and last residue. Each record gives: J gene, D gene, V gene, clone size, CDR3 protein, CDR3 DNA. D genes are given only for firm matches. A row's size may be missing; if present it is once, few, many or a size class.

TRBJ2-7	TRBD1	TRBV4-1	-	CASSQEWDRGYEQYF	TGCGCCAGCAGCCAAGAGTGGGACAGGGGCTACGAGCAGTACTTC
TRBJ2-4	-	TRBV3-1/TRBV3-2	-	CASSPSPLGVGNIQYF	TGTGCCAGCAGCCCATCCCCCCTCGGGGTAGGCAACATTCAGTACTTC
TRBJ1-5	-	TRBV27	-	CASSPDAGERQPQHF	TGTGCCAGCAGCCCAGATGCGGGGGAACGTCAGCCCCAGCATTTT
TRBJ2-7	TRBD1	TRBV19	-	CASSTTGFSYEQYF	TGTGCCAGTAGTACGACAGGGTTCTCCTACGAGCAGTACTTC
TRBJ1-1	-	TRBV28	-	CASSWGATGKTEAFF	TGTGCCAGCAGTTGGGGTGCGACGGGGAAGACTGAAGCTTTCTTT
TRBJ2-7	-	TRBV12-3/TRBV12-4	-	CASSSDSYEQYF	TGTGCCAGCAGTTCAGACAGCTACGAGCAGTACTTC
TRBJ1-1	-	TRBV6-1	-	CASSDPRGRFYTEAFF	TGTGCCAGCAGTGATCCCAGGGGCCGTTTCTACACTGAAGCTTTCTTT
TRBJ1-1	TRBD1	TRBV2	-	CASSPDRVYTEAFF	TGTGCCAGCAGTCCGGACAGGGTATACACTGAAGCTTTCTTT
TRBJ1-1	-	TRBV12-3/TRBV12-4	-	CASSEDRNTEAFF	TGTGCCAGCAGTGAGGACAGGAACACTGAAGCTTTCTTT
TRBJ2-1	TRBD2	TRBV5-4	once	CASSLEAGASYNEQFF	TGTGCCAGCAGCTTGGAAGCGGGAGCCTCCTACAATGAGCAGTTCTTC
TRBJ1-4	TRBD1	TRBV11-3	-	CASSAGTGTNEKLFF	TGTGCCAGCAGCGCGGGGACAGGGACTAATGAAAAACTGTTTTTT
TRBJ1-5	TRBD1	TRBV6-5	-	CASSLRDRHQPQHF	TGTGCCAGCAGTCTCAGGGACAGGCATCAGCCCCAGCATTTT
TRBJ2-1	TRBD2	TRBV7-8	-	CASSLPPVAGGREQFF	TGTGCCAGCAGCTTACCTCCGGTAGCGGGGGGTCGTGAGCAGTTCTTC
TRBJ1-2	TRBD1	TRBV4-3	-	CASSQGRTGWTYGYTF	TGCGCCAGCAGCCAAGGCCGGACAGGGTGGACCTATGGCTACACCTTC
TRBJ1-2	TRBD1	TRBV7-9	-	CASSLDGTDYGYTF	TGTGCCAGCAGCTTAGACGGGACAGACTATGGCTACACCTTC
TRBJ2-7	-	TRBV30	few	CAWTQGLGDEQYF	TGTGCCTGGACCCAGGGCCTTGGGGACGAGCAGTACTTC
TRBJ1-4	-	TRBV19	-	CASTVGAGEKLFF	TGTGCCAGTACGGTTGGGGCTGGTGAAAAACTGTTTTTT
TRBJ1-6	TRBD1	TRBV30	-	CAWSVGTGPNSPLHF	TGTGCCTGGAGTGTAGGGACAGGCCCTAATTCACCCCTCCACTTT
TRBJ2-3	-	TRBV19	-	CATRSVGRRDTQYF	TGTGCCACTAGATCTGTGGGCAGGAGGGATACGCAGTATTTT
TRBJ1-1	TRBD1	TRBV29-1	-	CSVRQGNTEAFF	TGCAGCGTGAGACAGGGGAACACTGAAGCTTTCTTT
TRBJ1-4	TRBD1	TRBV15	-	CATSLQTGGFEKLFF	TGTGCCACCAGCCTACAAACAGGGGGCTTTGAAAAACTGTTTTTT
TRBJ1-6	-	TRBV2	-	CAGRGDSYNSPLHF	TGTGCCGGCAGGGGCGACTCCTATAATTCACCCCTCCACTTT
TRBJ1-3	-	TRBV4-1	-	CASSQDTGSGNTIYF	TGCGCCAGCAGCCAAGATACCGGCTCTGGAAACACCATATATTTT
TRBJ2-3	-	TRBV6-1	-	CASSESFLTSTDTQYF	TGTGCCAGCAGTGAGTCCTTTCTTACTAGCACAGATACGCAGTATTTT
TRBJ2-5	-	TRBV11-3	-	CASSHQETQYF	TGTGCCAGCAGCCATCAAGAGACCCAGTACTTC
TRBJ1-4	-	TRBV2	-	CASRGGLANEKLFF	TGTGCCAGTCGGGGGGGCTTGGCTAATGAAAAACTGTTTTTT
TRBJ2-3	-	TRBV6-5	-	CASSYSIFGTDTQYF	TGTGCCAGCAGTTACTCGATATTCGGGACAGATACGCAGTATTTT
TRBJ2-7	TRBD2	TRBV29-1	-	CSVRLAAYEQYF	TGCAGCGTTAGACTAGCGGCCTACGAGCAGTACTTC
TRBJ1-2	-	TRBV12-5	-	CASGLGVAGYTF	TGTGCTAGTGGTTTAGGGGTCGCTGGCTACACCTTC
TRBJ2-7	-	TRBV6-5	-	CASSHYEQYF	TGTGCCAGCAGTCACTACGAGCAGTACTTC
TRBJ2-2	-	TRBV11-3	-	CASSLGAGQTNTGELFF	TGTGCCAGCAGCTTAGGGGCGGGGCAGACCAACACCGGGGAGCTGTTTTTT
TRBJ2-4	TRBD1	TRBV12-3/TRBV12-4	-	CASKRDSVGIQYF	TGTGCCAGCAAACGGGACAGTGTCGGCATTCAGTACTTC
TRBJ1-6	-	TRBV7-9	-	CASSFYRDGSPLHF	TGTGCCAGCAGCTTTTACAGGGACGGGTCACCCCTCCACTTT
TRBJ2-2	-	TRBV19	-	CASSTQGSTGELFF	TGTGCCAGTAGTACCCAGGGAAGCACCGGGGAGCTGTTTTTT
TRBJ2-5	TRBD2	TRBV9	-	CASSVDSGRTETQYF	TGTGCCAGCAGCGTAGATAGCGGGAGAACAGAGACCCAGTACTTC
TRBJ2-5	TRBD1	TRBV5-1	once	CASSLVTGVLETQYF	TGCGCCAGCAGCTTGGTGACAGGGGTTCTAGAGACCCAGTACTTC
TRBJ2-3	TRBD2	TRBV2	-	CASSYQREFTDTQYF	TGTGCCAGCAGCTATCAGCGGGAGTTCACAGATACGCAGTATTTT
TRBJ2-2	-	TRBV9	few	CASSVGAALNTGELFF	TGTGCCAGCAGCGTAGGGGCAGCCCTGAACACCGGGGAGCTGTTTTTT
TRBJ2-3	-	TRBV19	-	CASKGGDTQYF	TGTGCCAGTAAGGGGGGGGATACGCAGTATTTT
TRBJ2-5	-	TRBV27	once	CASSLPPYQETQYF	TGTGCCAGCAGTCTACCTCCGTACCAAGAGACCCAGTACTTC